The 13 T cell receptor beta chains given below trace back to one sample, sequenced in a study of T cells in Graves' hyperthyroidism and ophthalmopathy. Amplification of TCR beta CDR3 regions used RNA as the template. The HTBI primer set drove a first-round RT-PCR of the TCR CDR3. From the multiplex PCR reads, TCRdb called clonotypes with MiXCR, one entry per CDR3 protein. The sample carries hundreds of thousands of distinct CDR3 sequences, more than 13% recorded once. The sample comprised blood. The receptors were sampled from a man aged 50-59 years with Graves' ophthalmopathy.

The V gene is TRBV11-2, the J gene TRBJ2-1; possible D gene TRBD2, 6 bases. Trimming pared 6 bases from V and 6 bases from J, leaving 6 bases between. Looked up from germline, CDR1 is SGHAT and CDR2 is FQNNGV. The CDR3 covers 11 residues. CDR3 nucleotides: TGTGCCAGCAGGGGGGGCAATGAGCAGTTCTTC. It specifies CASRGGNEQFF.

This clonotype was observed at least ten times. The V and J genes are TRBV11-2 and TRBJ2-5; 8 bases are a match to TRBD1. Losses at the gene ends were 1 base for V and 5 bases for J; bases not matched to a gene: 6. The CDR3 covers 15 residues. Germline CDR1 is SGHAT and CDR2 is FQNNGV. The CDR3 DNA sequence: TGTGCCAGCAGCTTAGTGACAGGGGTTCAGGAGACCCAGTACTTC. This sequence encodes CASSLVTGVQETQYF.

This clonotype was observed many times. The V call is TRBV20-1, the J call TRBJ2-7; 9 bases match TRBD1. Germline-derived CDR1 and CDR2 are DFQATT and SNEGSKA (reference sequence). Trimming at V came to 7 bases and at J to 4 bases, leaving 5 bases not matched to a gene. The CDR3 covers 12 residues. In nucleotides, the CDR3 is TGCAGTGGGTCGGGACAGGGATACGAGCAGTACTTC. This gives the protein CSGSGQGYEQYF.

This clonotype was detected many times. The gene calls are TRBV5-8 and TRBJ1-6; 8 bases map to TRBD1. CDR1 and CDR2 (germline): SGHTS, YDEGEE. The CDR3 is 15 residues long. V was clipped by 1 base and J by 9 bases; unmatched bases: 6. CDR3 bases: TGTGCCAGCAGCTTGATCGGACAGGGAGGTTCACCCCTCCACTTT. Residues: CASSLIGQGGSPLHF.

This clonotype occurred many times. The chain joins TRBV6-1 to TRBJ1-3, with TRBD1 as a possible D gene (5 bases). Germline lookup yields CDR1 MNHNS and CDR2 SASEGT. Trimming pared 3 bases from V and 0 bases from J, leaving 12 bases between. The CDR3 consists of 16 residues. The CDR3, as DNA: TGTGCCAGCAGTGATGGCCCCCAGGGCTCTGGAAACACCATATATTTT. Protein: CASSDGPQGSGNTIYF.

This clonotype was observed many times. The chain couples TRBV18 to TRBJ1-4; tentatively, D is TRBD1 (5 bases). The CDR3 has 16 amino acids. V dropped 4 bases and J dropped 4 bases, with 16 bases sitting between them. CDR1 KGHSH and CDR2 LQKENI come from the germline V gene. The CDR3 here is CASSRMMGTDNEKLFF. The CDR3 nucleotides are TGTGCCAGCTCACGGATGATGGGGACCGATAATGAAAAACTGTTTTTT.

This clonotype showed up many times. This sequence joins TRBV18 and TRBJ1-1; D not certain. CDR1 is KGHSH, CDR2 LQKENI, per germline. CDR3 length: 15 residues. Trimming pared 5 bases from V and 1 base from J, leaving 14 bases between. Written as DNA, the CDR3 is TGTGCCAGCTCAAATCCCATAAGACAGAACACTGAAGCTTTCTTT. This codes for CASSNPIRQNTEAFF. The full variable domain, completed using reference TRBV18 and TRBJ1-1, is NAGVMQNPRHLVRRRGQEARLRCSPMKGHSHVYWYRQLPEEGLKFMVYLQKENIIDESGMPKERFSAEFPKEGPSILRIQQVVRGDSAAYFCASSNPIRQNTEAFFGQGTRLTVV.

The chain employs TRBV4-2 and TRBJ2-1; TRBD2 is a possible D gene (6 bases). Germline CDR1 LGHNA, CDR2 YNFKEQ. The CDR3 runs to 15 residues. V was shortened by 1 base and J by 6 bases, with 13 bases between the two germline ends. As DNA, the CDR3 is TGTGCCAGCAGCCAAGGTTTTGTTAGCGGCAATGAGCAGTTCTTC. This encodes CASSQGFVSGNEQFF.

A few counts support this clonotype. The J gene is TRBJ2-7, the V gene TRBV15, with a tentative D call TRBD2 (5 bases). Germline CDR1 reads LNHNV; CDR2 reads YYDKDF (reference sequence). V was cut by 9 bases and J by 2 bases, with 14 bases left in between. The CDR3 totals 13 residues. The CDR3 protein is CATQHRETYEQYF. CDR3 DNA sequence: TGTGCCACGCAACACCGGGAAACCTACGAGCAGTACTTC.

This chain connects TRBV9 to TRBJ2-1; D gene uncertain. The CDR3 runs 12 residues. V was trimmed by 0 bases and J by 7 bases, leaving 5 bases between them. CDR1 is SGDLS, CDR2 YYNGEE, per germline. CDR3 sequence: CASSVEGNEQFF. CDR3 sequence (DNA): TGTGCCAGCAGCGTAGAAGGTAATGAGCAGTTCTTC.

This clonotype was recorded many times. CDR3 coding DNA: TGTGCCAGCAGTGAAGCTTTCGGGTGGGAGCAGTTCTTC. Its protein is CASSEAFGWEQFF. This chain connects TRBV2 to TRBJ2-1; D remains ambiguous. The CDR3 covers 13 residues. V was shortened by 0 bases and J by 10 bases, with 10 bases between the two germline ends. The germline CDR1 and CDR2 sequences are SNHLY and FYNNEI.

The table lists this clonotype with many counts. This chain links TRBV30 with TRBJ1-5; D remains unclear. The CDR3 length is 15 residues. Germline V CDR1 and CDR2: GTSNPN, SVGIG (reference sequence). V was clipped by 1 base and J by 6 bases, with 16 bases between them. CDR3 region: CAWSAHKGSRQPQHF. CDR3 DNA: TGTGCCTGGAGTGCTCACAAAGGGAGCCGTCAGCCCCAGCATTTT.

This clonotype has at least ten counts. V gene TRBV20-1 combines with J gene TRBJ2-1; D unclear. V gave up 2 bases and J gave up 9 bases, with 8 bases separating them. Germline V gene data show CDR1 as DFQATT and CDR2 as SNEGSKA (reference sequence). The CDR3 has 11 residues. The CDR3 here is CSARPIPEQFF. The DNA for the CDR3 is TGCAGTGCTAGACCTATCCCTGAGCAGTTCTTC.